Included here is one TCR beta chain sequence, with context. No antigen is known for it. No quality values exist for individual bases; no much larger clone is one base distant. Other DNA sequences within the sample encode an identical CDR3. This entry comes from a study of blood T cell repertoires in COVID-19 (dated by TCRdb to the early 2020s). Concerning the study at large: The collaborator samples originated in the United States, Italy and Spain and spanned the acute and convalescent phases of COVID-19. HLA class I and class II types, where available, came from metadata supplied by the sample provider rather than from assay-based typing. Deeply sampled blood TCRbeta repertoires from subjects exposed to, actively infected with, or recovered from COVID-19 were included in the dataset. Samples were obtained from the ongoing ImmuneRACE study (first 160 participants) and from some 1,200 subjects provided by 6 global collaborators. The repertoires were made available in a free public database intended to serve as a resource for research on the immune response to SARS-CoV-2. The prospective study material was composed of cDNA or gDNA derived from T cells, B-cell-depleted T cells, or PBMCs. Nearly every sample came with metadata listing a de-identified subject ID, COVID-19 status, age in years and sex. Summary of the overall study and its limitations: How much clinical and demographic metadata was included differed by source and by participant, and the metadata was provided uncurated.

Participants in the prospective study were enrolled through a virtual design, were aged roughly 18 to 100 years, and lived in about 25 United States geographic areas. To assign participants to cohorts, the prospective study relied on clinical history that participants themselves reported in a screening survey and a study questionnaire. Each participant in the prospective study had whole blood, serum and a nasopharyngeal or oropharyngeal swab collected by mobile phlebotomists. Participants in the prospective study had the option to provide additional blood draws and questionnaires over a 2-month period. Before DNA extraction, blood samples from the prospective study were shipped at room temperature or frozen. The immunoSEQ Assay, a bias-controlled multiplex PCR, was used to amplify TCRbeta CDR3 regions from genomic DNA. As for the original processing: Within the assay, amplification of reference gene primers was used to estimate how many nucleated cells each sample contained. Sequence reads were collapsed and filtered to measure the absolute abundance of every unique TCRbeta CDR3 rearrangement. For each sample, productive Simpson clonality was calculated by taking the square root of Simpson's diversity index across productive rearrangements. What TCRdb holds here is the immuneACCESS table cut down to in-frame rearrangements. Part of the clones is not present; checked against another copy, under half of the missing clones reflect an unresolved V gene, and the others are unexplained. V and J calls and clone size are as listed in that table; D and trimming were resolved from the DNA. For this sample there are roughly 200,000 clones; 80% to 90% appear just once. Over 9% of the sample lies in the top ten.

Input material: PBMCs or T cells enriched from blood (not recorded which). The TCR sequence derives from a young man with acute COVID-19.

The CDR3 protein sequence reads: CASSQGATSSYEQYF. DNA sequence: TGTGCCAGCAGCCAAGGGGCCACTAGCTCCTACGAGCAGTACTTC. This sequence uses TRBV14 and TRBJ2-7; the D gene is perhaps TRBD2, on 5 matching bases. Reading from cysteine to phenylalanine, the CDR3 counts 15 amino acids. Here the CDR3 DNA is all that survives: 45 bases in frame from base 1. The germline V gene provides CDR1 SGHDN and CDR2 FVKESK. The germline ends are 10 bases apart after V is trimmed by 1 base and J by 0 bases.